Below, one TCR beta chain is given with its context. Germline CDR1 and CDR2: SGDLS and YYNGEE. The CDR3 has 15 residues. V shed 1 base, J shed 9 bases, and the junction held 6 bases outside the gene matches. These data originate in a study of blood T cell repertoires in COVID-19. The study recruited people aged roughly 18 to 89 years across about two dozen US areas. Participant-given clinical history determined each cohort assignment. Two negative PCRs, clearance, or symptom resolution were required of recovered Cohort 3 donors. Data came from immunoSEQ multiplex PCR; TCRdb stores just in-frame clones and leaves some out. The table includes about 210,000 clones, 70% to 90% detected once.

The clonotype was recovered from a man aged 40-49 years who had recovered from COVID-19. This chain joins TRBV9 and TRBJ1-6; 8 bases align to TRBD1. Sequencing input: PBMCs or T cells enriched from blood (not recorded which). The CDR3 here is CASSVSGGKGSPLHF. The CDR3 region has the DNA TGTGCCAGCAGCGTATCAGGGGGCAAGGGTTCACCCCTCCACTTT.